This T cell receptor beta chain was profiled in a study of OX40 agonist ivuxolimab in advanced cancers. Study-level background: One hepatocellular carcinoma and two cutaneous melanoma patients partially responded. Study results and caveats: More expanded clones were found, on average, in CD8+ than in CD4+ T cells. Partly responding patients at 0.1-3.0 mg/kg showed some of the smallest clonal expansion.

Trimming pared 5 bases from V and 4 bases from J, leaving 12 bases between. CDR3 length: 14 amino acids. CDR1 MDHEN and CDR2 SYDVKM come from the germline V gene. Method: immunoSEQ multiplex PCR; TCRdb's copy keeps in-frame clones and lacks some. This table holds about 46,000 clones, 75% to 95% found once. As to this clone: Antigen unknown.

The source material was CD4+ or CD8+ T cells sorted from blood, sampled in a trial of the OX40 agonist ivuxolimab. This receptor was taken from an adult with an advanced solid tumor such as melanoma, head and neck, liver or kidney cancer. J is TRBJ2-1 and V is TRBV28; a possible D gene is TRBD1 (5 bases). For the CDR3, the DNA is TGTGCCAGCAGTCTACAGGCGCGGTACAATGAGCAGTTCTTC. Amino acid sequence: CASSLQARYNEQFF.